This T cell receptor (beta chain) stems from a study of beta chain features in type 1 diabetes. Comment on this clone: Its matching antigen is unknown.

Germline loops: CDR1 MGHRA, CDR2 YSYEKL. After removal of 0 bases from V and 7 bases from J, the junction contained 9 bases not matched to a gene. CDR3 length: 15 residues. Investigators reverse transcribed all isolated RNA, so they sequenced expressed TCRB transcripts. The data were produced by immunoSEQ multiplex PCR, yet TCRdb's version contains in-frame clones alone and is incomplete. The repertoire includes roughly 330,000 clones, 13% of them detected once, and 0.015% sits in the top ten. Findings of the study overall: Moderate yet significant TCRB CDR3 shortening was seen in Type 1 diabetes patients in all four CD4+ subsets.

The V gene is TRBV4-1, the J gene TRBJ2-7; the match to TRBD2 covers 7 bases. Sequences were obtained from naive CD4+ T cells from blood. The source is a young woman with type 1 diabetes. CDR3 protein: CASSQDGLAEGEQYF. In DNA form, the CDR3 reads TGCGCCAGCAGCCAAGACGGCCTAGCGGAGGGGGAGCAGTACTTC.